Below, one TCR beta chain is given with its context. TCRdb used MiXCR to reprocess the 5' RACE reads, holding one entry per CDR3 protein. The table shows 250,000 or so distinct CDR3 sequences, with over 3% occurring only once. The V end was cut by 5 bases, the J end by 0 bases, with 19 bases between. CDR1 is SGHVS, CDR2 FNYEAQ, per germline. CDR3 length equals 17 residues. The data are from a study of T cells after yellow fever vaccination. This receptor was obtained from a man aged 18 to 35 who received the YFV17D yellow fever vaccine. The sample here was PBMCs, taken 15 days after the yellow fever booster vaccination. The chain carries TRBV7-6 and TRBJ1-1, with D possibly matching TRBD1 (6 bases). The CDR3 region is CASSLRNRVTMNTEAFF. The CDR3 nucleotides are TGTGCCAGCAGCCTACGGAACAGGGTTACGATGAACACTGAAGCTTTCTTT.